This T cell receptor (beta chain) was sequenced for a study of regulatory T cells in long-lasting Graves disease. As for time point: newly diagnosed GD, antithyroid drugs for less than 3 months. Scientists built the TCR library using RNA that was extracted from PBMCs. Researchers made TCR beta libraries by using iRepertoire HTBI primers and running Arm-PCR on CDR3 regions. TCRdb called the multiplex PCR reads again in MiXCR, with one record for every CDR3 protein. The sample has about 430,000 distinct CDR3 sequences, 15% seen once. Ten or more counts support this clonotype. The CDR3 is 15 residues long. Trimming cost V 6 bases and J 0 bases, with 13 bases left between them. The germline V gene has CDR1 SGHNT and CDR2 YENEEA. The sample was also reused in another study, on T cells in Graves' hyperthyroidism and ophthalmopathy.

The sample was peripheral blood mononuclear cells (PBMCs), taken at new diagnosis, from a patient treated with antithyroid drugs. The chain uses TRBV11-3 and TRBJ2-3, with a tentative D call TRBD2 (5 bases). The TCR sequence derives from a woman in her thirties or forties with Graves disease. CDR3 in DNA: TGTGCCAGCAGGCCTAGGCGGACTAGCACAGATACGCAGTATTTT. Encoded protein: CASRPRRTSTDTQYF.